This T cell receptor beta chain was captured by sequencing in a study of identical twins. Unique molecular identifiers were present on the cDNA, and a universal primer site came from template switching. From the 5' RACE reads, TCRdb called clonotypes with MiXCR, one entry per CDR3 protein. The sample lists roughly 490,000 distinct CDR3 sequences; about 13% were seen once. Healthy Caucasians, and only they, were the donors. Deletions cut 4 bases from V and 4 bases from J, with 17 bases between. The CDR3 contains 15 residues. Germline-derived CDR1 and CDR2 are SGHRS and YFSETQ. Separately, the same data were catalogued under a study of yellow fever vaccine responses in identical twins.

The sequence was obtained from a woman younger than 30 in good health. V and J are TRBV5-1 and TRBJ1-1; perhaps TRBD1 as D (6 bases). The sample was CD4+ T cells sorted from blood. CDR3 in DNA: TGCGCCAGCAGCCCAGGGACAAGGGGGAGCACTGAAGCTTTCTTT. It encodes CASSPGTRGSTEAFF.